This TCR beta chain was retrieved from a study of OX40 agonist ivuxolimab in advanced cancers. Study overall: The study treated patients with ivuxolimab, an agonistic anti-OX40 (CD134) antibody. Patients were dosed intravenously with ivuxolimab at 0.01 to 10 mg/kg every 2 weeks. Broader study findings: The study observed clonal expansion of CD4+ and CD8+ blood T cells by week 6 at 0.1 to 3.0 mg/kg. Antigens targeted by the expanded peripheral T cells were not determined.

CDR1 and CDR2 from the germline V gene are SNHLY and FYNNEI. The CDR3 is 14 amino acids. The germline V and J ends were trimmed by 0 bases and 5 bases, with 5 bases remaining between them. This table comes from immunoSEQ multiplex PCR, and its TCRdb copy is limited to in-frame clones, with some not included. The table includes 60,000 to 80,000 clones, 65% to 85% detected once. This clone was recorded a few times. What it binds is unknown. The material sequenced was CD4+ or CD8+ T cells sorted from blood, taken in a trial of the OX40 agonist ivuxolimab. The receptor comes from an adult with an advanced solid tumor such as melanoma, head and neck, liver or kidney cancer. The chain recombines TRBV2 with TRBJ1-6, with a possible D match to TRBD1 (5 bases). CDR3 nucleotide sequence: TGTGCCAGCAGTGAAGCAGGGGATAATTCACCCCTCCACTTT. Translating gives CASSEAGDNSPLHF.